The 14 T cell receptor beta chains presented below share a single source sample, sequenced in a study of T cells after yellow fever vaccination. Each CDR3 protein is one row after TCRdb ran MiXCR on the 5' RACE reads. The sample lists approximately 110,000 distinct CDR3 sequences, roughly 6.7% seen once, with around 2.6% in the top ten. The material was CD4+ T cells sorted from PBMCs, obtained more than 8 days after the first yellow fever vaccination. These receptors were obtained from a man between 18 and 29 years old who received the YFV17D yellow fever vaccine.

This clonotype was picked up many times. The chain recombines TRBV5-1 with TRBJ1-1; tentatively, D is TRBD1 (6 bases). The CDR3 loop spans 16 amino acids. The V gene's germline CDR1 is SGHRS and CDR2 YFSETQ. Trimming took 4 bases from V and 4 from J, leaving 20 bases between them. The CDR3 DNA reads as TGCGCCAGCAGCCTACCCTCAGGGGCCCGGGGCACTGAAGCTTTCTTT. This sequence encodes CASSLPSGARGTEAFF.

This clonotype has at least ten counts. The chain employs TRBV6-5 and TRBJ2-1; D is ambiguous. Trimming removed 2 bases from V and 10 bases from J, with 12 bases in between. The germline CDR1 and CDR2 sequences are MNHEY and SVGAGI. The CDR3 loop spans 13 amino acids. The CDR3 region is CASSYQGSREQFF. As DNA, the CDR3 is TGTGCCAGCAGTTACCAAGGTAGCCGGGAGCAGTTCTTC.

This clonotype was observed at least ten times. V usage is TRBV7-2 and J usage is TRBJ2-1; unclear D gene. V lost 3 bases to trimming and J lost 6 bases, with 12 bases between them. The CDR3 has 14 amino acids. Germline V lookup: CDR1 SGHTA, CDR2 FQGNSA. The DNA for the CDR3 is TGTGCCAGCAGCTTGGGCCCATCCCGCAATGAGCAGTTCTTC. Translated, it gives CASSLGPSRNEQFF.

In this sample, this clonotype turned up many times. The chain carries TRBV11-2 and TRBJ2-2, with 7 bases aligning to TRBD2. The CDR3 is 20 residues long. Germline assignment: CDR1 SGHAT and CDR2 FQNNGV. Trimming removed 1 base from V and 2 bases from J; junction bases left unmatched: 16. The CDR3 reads CASSLVGRGLLILNTGELFF. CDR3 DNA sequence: TGTGCCAGCAGCTTAGTGGGACGGGGACTACTCATACTCAACACCGGGGAGCTGTTTTTT.

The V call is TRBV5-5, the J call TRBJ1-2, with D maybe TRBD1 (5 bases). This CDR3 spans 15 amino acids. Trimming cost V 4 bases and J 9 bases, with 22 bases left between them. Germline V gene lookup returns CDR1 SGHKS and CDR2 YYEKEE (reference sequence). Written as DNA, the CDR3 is TGTGCCAGCAGCACGCCAATGGGCACAAACAGGAGCTACACCTTC. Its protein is CASSTPMGTNRSYTF.

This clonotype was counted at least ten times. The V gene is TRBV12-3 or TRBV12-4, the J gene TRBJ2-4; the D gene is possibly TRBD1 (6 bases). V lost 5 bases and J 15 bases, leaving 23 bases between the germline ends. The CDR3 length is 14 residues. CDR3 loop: CASSPEGHLDPSYF. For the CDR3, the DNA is TGTGCCAGCAGTCCCGAGGGACACTTGGACCCCTCGTACTTC.

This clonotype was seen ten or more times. CDR3 DNA: TGTGCCAGCAGCTTTCATGGGGCGTCAGATACGCAGTATTTT. This codes for CASSFHGASDTQYF. The gene calls are TRBV7-2 and TRBJ2-3, with a tentative D call TRBD1 (5 bases). The ends were cut back, 3 bases at V and 4 bases at J, with 11 bases in the middle. The CDR3 contains 14 residues. Germline V lookup: CDR1 SGHTA, CDR2 FQGNSA.

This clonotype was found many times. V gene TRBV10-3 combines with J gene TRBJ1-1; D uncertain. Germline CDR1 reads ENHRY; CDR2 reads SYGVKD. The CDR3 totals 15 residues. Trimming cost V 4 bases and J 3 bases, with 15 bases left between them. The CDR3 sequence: CAISGAGGGHTEAFF. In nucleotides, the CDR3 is TGTGCCATCAGTGGGGCGGGTGGCGGTCACACTGAAGCTTTCTTT.

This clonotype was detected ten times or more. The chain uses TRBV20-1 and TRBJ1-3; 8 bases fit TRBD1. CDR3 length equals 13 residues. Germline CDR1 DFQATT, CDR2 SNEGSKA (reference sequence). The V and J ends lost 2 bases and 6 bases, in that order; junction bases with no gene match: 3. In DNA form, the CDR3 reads TGCAGTGCTAGAATTCAGGGGGCAAACACCATATATTTT. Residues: CSARIQGANTIYF.

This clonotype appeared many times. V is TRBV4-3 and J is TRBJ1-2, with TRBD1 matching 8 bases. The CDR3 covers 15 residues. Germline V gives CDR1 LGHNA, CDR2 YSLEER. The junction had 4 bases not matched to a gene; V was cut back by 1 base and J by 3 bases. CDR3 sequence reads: CASSQGDRRDYGYTF. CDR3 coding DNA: TGCGCCAGCAGCCAAGGGGACAGGAGGGACTATGGCTACACCTTC.

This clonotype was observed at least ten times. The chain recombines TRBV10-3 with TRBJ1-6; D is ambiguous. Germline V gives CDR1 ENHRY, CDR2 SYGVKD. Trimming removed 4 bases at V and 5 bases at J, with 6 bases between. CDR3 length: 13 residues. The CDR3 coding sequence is TGTGCCATCAGTGTGAAGGATAATTCACCCCTCCACTTT. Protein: CAISVKDNSPLHF.

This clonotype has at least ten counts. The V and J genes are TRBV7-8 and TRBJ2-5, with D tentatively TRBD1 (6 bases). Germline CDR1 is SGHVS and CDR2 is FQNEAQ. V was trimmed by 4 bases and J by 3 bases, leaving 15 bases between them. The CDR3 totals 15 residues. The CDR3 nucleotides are TGTGCCAGCAGCTATCTCAGGGGTGTCGAAGAGACCCAGTACTTC. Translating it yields CASSYLRGVEETQYF.

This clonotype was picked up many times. DNA for the CDR3: TGTGCCAGCAGTTTTACAGGGTCCGACTATGGCTACACCTTC. It encodes CASSFTGSDYGYTF. The genes are TRBV12-3 or TRBV12-4 and TRBJ1-2; D perhaps matches TRBD1 (6 bases). CDR3 length: 14 amino acids. The V end was cut by 3 bases, the J end by 3 bases, with 11 bases between.

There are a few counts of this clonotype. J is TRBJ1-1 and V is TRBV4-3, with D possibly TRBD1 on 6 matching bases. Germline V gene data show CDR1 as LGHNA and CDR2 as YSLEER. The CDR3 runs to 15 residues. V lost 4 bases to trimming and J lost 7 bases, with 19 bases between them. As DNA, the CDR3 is TGCGCCAGCAGCCGGAGACAGGACCCTTGGGGTGAAGCTTTCTTT. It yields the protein CASSRRQDPWGEAFF.